The clone carrying this TCR beta chain was picked up a small number of times. No antigen is known for it. 2 million unsorted PBMCs were stored in RNAlater at -80 °C before RNA extraction. These data originate in a study of neurological immune-mediated disorders. Template-switch 5'RACE cDNA synthesis added a 10-nucleotide unique molecular identifier. Via MiXCR, TCRdb re-called the 5' RACE reads, giving one row per CDR3 protein. The sample holds 55,000 to 75,000 distinct CDR3 sequences; roughly 5% are singletons and the top ten take roughly 5.7%. Study-level results: When repertoires were grouped phylogenetically, those of 18 of 34 multiple sclerosis patients fell into one related-CDR3 cluster, a possible signature.

Germline-derived CDR1 and CDR2 are LGHDT and YNNKEL (reference sequence). CDR3 size: 13 residues. V lost 3 bases and J 7 bases, leaving 12 bases between the germline ends. The chain uses TRBV3-1 and TRBJ1-2; D may be TRBD1 (5 bases). Sample: PBMCs. The receptor was derived from a human donor with multiple sclerosis. The donor label of this sample is uncertain. The CDR3 DNA follows: TGTGCCAGCAGCCAGTCAGGGTCCATTGGCTACACCTTC. This codes for CASSQSGSIGYTF.